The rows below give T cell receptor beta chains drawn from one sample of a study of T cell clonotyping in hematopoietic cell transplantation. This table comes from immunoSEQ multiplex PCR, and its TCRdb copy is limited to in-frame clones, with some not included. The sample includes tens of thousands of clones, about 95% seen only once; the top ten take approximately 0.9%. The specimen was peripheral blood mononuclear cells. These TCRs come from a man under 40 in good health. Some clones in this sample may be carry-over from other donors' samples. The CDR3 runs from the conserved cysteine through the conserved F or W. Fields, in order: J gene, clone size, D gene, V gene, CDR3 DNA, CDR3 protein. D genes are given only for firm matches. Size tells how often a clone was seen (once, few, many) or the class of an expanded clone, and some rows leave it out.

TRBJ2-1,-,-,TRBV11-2,TGTGCCAGCAGCTTAGCGGGAGAAGTAAATGAGCAGTTCTTC,CASSLAGEVNEQFF
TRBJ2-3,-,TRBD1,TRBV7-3,TGTGCCAGCAGCTTAGGACAGGGAGAAGGCACAGATACGCAGTATTTT,CASSLGQGEGTDTQYF
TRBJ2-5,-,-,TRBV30,TGTGCCTGGAGTGTAGAGGGGAGGCAGACCCAGTACTTC,CAWSVEGRQTQYF
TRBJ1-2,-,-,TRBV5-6,TGTGCCAGCAGCTACGACAGGAGAAACTATGGCTACACCTTC,CASSYDRRNYGYTF
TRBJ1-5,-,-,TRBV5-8,TGTGCCAGCAGCTTACAGGATCAGCCCCAGCATTTT,CASSLQDQPQHF
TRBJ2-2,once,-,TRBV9,TGTGCCAGCAGCGCGAGGGAGGCAGCTCGAACCGGGGAGCTGTTTTTT,CASSAREAARTGELFF
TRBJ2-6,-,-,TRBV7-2,TGTGCCAGCAGCCAATTCGGGATCTCTGGGGCCAACGTCCTGACTTTC,CASSQFGISGANVLTF
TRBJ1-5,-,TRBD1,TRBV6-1,TGTGCCAGCAGGGGGGGACAGAGCAATCAGCCCCAGCATTTT,CASRGGQSNQPQHF
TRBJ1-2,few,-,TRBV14,TGTGCCAGCAGCCTGAGATTTGGGGGGGACTATGGCTACACCTTC,CASSLRFGGDYGYTF
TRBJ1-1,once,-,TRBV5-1,TGCGCCAGCAGCTTGGCGCGTATCCTGAACACTGAAGCTTTCTTT,CASSLARILNTEAFF
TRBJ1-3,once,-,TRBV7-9,TGTGCCAGCAGCTTAGCCTACTCTGGAAACACCATATATTTT,CASSLAYSGNTIYF
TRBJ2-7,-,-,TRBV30,TGTGCCTGGAGTGTATTATACGAGCAGTACTTC,CAWSVLYEQYF
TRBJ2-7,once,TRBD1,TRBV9,TGTGCCAGCAGCCCCGGGACAGGGGGTTACTACGAGCAGTACTTC,CASSPGTGGYYEQYF
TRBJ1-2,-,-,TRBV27,TGTGCCAGCAGTTACCAGGGAGTAAGGGGCTACACCTTC,CASSYQGVRGYTF
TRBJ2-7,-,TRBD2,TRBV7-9,TGTGCCAGCAGCCTCACGGGGGGCGAGCAGTACTTC,CASSLTGGEQYF
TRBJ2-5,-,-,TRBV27,TGTGCCAGCATAAACCCGGGATTAGGGACCCAGTACTTC,CASINPGLGTQYF
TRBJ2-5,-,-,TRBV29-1,TGCAGCGCTAAAGGGGGGAAGGAGACCCAGTACTTC,CSAKGGKETQYF
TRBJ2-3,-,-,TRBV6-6,TGTGCCAGCAGTCGGGAGACAACTAGCACAGATACGCAGTATTTT,CASSRETTSTDTQYF
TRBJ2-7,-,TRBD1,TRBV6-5,TGTGCCAGCACCCCGAGGGACAGGGGGTTCGACGAGCAGTACTTC,CASTPRDRGFDEQYF
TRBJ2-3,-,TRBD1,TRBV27,TGTGCCAGCAGGGACAGGGGCGGGGATACGCAGTATTTT,CASRDRGGDTQYF
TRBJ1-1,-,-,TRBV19,TGTGCCAGTAGTATGAAGGGCACCAGGGGAGCTTTCTTT,CASSMKGTRGAFF
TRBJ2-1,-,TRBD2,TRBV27,TGTGCCAGCAGAAGTTTAGCGGGGGGCCACAATGAGCAGTTCTTC,CASRSLAGGHNEQFF
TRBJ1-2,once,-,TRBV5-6,TGTGCCAGCAGCTTGGGGGGGCATGGCTACACCTTC,CASSLGGHGYTF
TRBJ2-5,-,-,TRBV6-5,TGTGCCAGCAGCAAGTCCAGGGGGAGGCCAGAGACCCAGTACTTC,CASSKSRGRPETQYF
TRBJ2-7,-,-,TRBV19,TGTGCCAGTAGTCGAGACAACTCCTACGAGCAGTACTTC,CASSRDNSYEQYF
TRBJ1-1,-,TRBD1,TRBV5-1,TGCGCCAGCAGTTCTCAGGGGGGAGGAAGCACTGAAGCTTTCTTT,CASSSQGGGSTEAFF
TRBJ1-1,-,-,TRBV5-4,TGTGCCAGCAGCTCCGGGGCAGGGATGGGCCACACTGAAGCTTTCTTT,CASSSGAGMGHTEAFF
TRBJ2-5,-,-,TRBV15,TGTGCCACCAGCAGAGATAGGGCAGTCCAAGAGACCCAGTACTTC,CATSRDRAVQETQYF
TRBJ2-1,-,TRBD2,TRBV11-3,TGTGCCAGCAGCTTAGCCCCTAGCGGGCTCGCTAATGAGCAGTTCTTC,CASSLAPSGLANEQFF
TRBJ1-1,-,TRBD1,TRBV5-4,TGTGCCAGCAGCTTGAGAGGACAGGGGGGCTTGAACACTGAAGCTTTCTTT,CASSLRGQGGLNTEAFF
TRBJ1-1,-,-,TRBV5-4,TGTGCCAGCAGCTTGGCGGGAGGGGCGGGGAGCACTGAAGCTTTCTTT,CASSLAGGAGSTEAFF